This TCR beta chain was sequenced during a study of chemoradiotherapy in HPV16-positive cancers. Overall study context: A couple of HPV16-positive patients' cells yielded candidate HPV-specific clones and common motifs.

Generated by immunoSEQ multiplex PCR, the TCRdb table keeps only in-frame clones and is missing some. Of 650 to 1,000 clones listed, about 79% are singletons. To note about this clone: What it binds is unknown.

Findings and caveats of the study: HPV-specific T cells were functionally defined from only two HPV16-positive patients.

This clonotype originated in a human donor with HPV-associated anogenital cancer. This specimen was tumor tissue, taken from a patient who underwent chemoradiotherapy.

CDR3 nucleotide sequence: TGTGCCAGCAGCTCTTCAACTAGCGGGAGCTACAATGAGCAGTTCTTC. This translates into CASSSSTSGSYNEQFF. This chain connects TRBV7-6 to TRBJ2-1, with TRBD2 identical over 11 bases. The CDR3 runs 16 residues. Trimming took 4 bases from V and 3 from J; bases not matched to a gene: 5. CDR1 and CDR2 (germline): SGHVS, FNYEAQ.